This TCR beta chain is from a study of T cell responses to AZD1222 COVID-19 vaccine. Study-level results: Repertoire collection took place solely once the T cell response had peaked.

This table comes from immunoSEQ multiplex PCR, and its TCRdb copy is limited to in-frame clones, with some not included. The repertoire includes 150,000 to 200,000 clones, 90% of them detected once, and around 2.9% sits in the top ten. Per the germline V gene, CDR1 is SGHAT and CDR2 is FQNNGV. V was cut by 6 bases and J by 1 base, with 18 bases left in between. CDR3 length equals 16 residues. In the case of this clone: Antigen: not known.

The clonotype comes from an adult in good health. The gene calls are TRBV11-2 and TRBJ1-1; D uncertain. Material: peripheral blood, obtained on day 0 of AZD1222 vaccination. The CDR3 bases are TGTGCCAGCAGACCATCAGGAGCGGAACCGAACACTGAAGCTTTCTTT. Translating it yields CASRPSGAEPNTEAFF.